This entry lists 11 T cell receptor beta chains sequenced from one sample in a study of blood T cell repertoires in COVID-19. Assay used: immunoSEQ multiplex PCR; TCRdb lists only in-frame clones, some missing. The data contain about 140,000 clones, about 81% of them singletons. What was sequenced was peripheral blood. The receptors stem from a woman of 80 years or more with acute or convalescent COVID-19.

The rearrangement uses TRBV27 and TRBJ1-6; 7 nucleotides match TRBD1. V was clipped by 1 base and J by 11 bases; unmatched bases: 8. CDR3 size: 15 residues. Germline CDR1 reads MNHEY; CDR2 reads SMNVEV (reference sequence). This chain's CDR3 is CASSLFGTAKTPLHF. The CDR3 bases are TGTGCCAGCAGTTTATTCGGGACAGCGAAGACACCCCTCCACTTT.

The V gene is TRBV28, the J gene TRBJ2-3; D might be TRBD2 (6 bases). Trimming shortened V by 7 bases and J by 2 bases, and 16 bases separated the two germline ends. Germline V gene sequence: CDR1 MDHEN, CDR2 SYDVKM. The CDR3 sequence is 15 residues long. The CDR3 is CASTREGGATDTQYF. The CDR3, as DNA: TGTGCCAGCACTCGAGAGGGAGGCGCCACAGATACGCAGTATTTT.

CDR3 sequence reads: CATSRGLGSSNQPQHF. The CDR3 region has the DNA TGTGCCACCAGTAGAGGCCTTGGCAGTAGCAATCAGCCCCAGCATTTT. V usage is TRBV24-1 and J usage is TRBJ1-5; D unclear. Per germline, CDR1 KGHDR and CDR2 SFDVKD. Trimming stripped 6 bases from V and 0 bases from J, with 14 bases between. The CDR3 runs 16 residues.

J is TRBJ2-4 and V is TRBV5-1, with D possibly being TRBD2 (5 bases). The CDR3 sequence is 13 residues long. V was cut by 5 bases and J by 5 bases, with 11 bases left in between. Germline V gene lookup returns CDR1 SGHRS and CDR2 YFSETQ. Here the CDR3 reads CASRRAEENIQYF. The CDR3 DNA reads TGCGCCAGCAGGCGCGCGGAGGAAAACATTCAGTACTTC. The variable domain in full, completed from reference TRBV5-1 and TRBJ2-4, reads KAGVTQTPRYLIKTRGQQVTLSCSPISGHRSVSWYQQTPGQGLQFLFEYFSETQRNKGNFPGRFSGRQFSNSRSEMNVSTLELGDSALYLCASRRAEENIQYFGAGTRLSVL.

The V and J genes are TRBV21-1 and TRBJ1-3; whether TRBD1, the table's D call, matches the DNA was not checked. TRBV21-1 is termed a pseudogene. This CDR3 is 19 amino acids long. This CDR3 reads CASSKGKGQLDTSGNTIYF. The DNA of the CDR3 is TGTGCCAGCAGCAAAGGAAAGGGACAGTTGGATACTAGTGGAAACACCATATATTTT.

The chain employs TRBV12-3 or TRBV12-4 and TRBJ1-1; D is unclear. V lost 2 bases to trimming and J lost 0 bases, with 4 bases between them. This CDR3 is built from 13 residues. CDR3 in DNA: TGTGCCAGCAGTTTAACGGTGAACACTGAAGCTTTCTTT. This translates into CASSLTVNTEAFF.

The CDR3 DNA sequence: TGTGCCAGCAGCGATCTAGCGGTTACCGGGGAGCTGTTTTTT. Its translation is CASSDLAVTGELFF. This chain joins TRBV5-6 and TRBJ2-2; 7 positions match TRBD2. The ends lost 4 bases at V and 5 bases at J; junction bases unmatched: 5. Germline V gene sequence: CDR1 SGHDT, CDR2 YYEEEE. CDR3 length: 14 residues.

This clone came up a few times. This chain's CDR3 is CASSQRGQLGRMGEQYF. CDR3 DNA: TGCGCCAGCAGTCAGAGGGGACAGCTAGGACGTATGGGGGAGCAGTACTTC. The chain carries TRBV23-1 and TRBJ2-7, with 7 bases identical to TRBD1. TRBV23-1 counts as an open reading frame of uncertain function. With 3 bases clipped from V and 7 bases from J, the junction kept 18 bases outside the gene matches. The CDR3 consists of 17 residues.

The rearrangement links TRBV5-4 to TRBJ1-6, with a possible D match to TRBD1 (6 bases). V was pared by 2 bases and J by 8 bases, with 11 bases between. This CDR3 spans 14 amino acids. CDR1 is SGHNT, CDR2 YYREEE, per germline (reference sequence). The CDR3 coding sequence is TGTGCCAGCAGCTTCGGACAGAGCTATTCACCCCTCCACTTT. Residues: CASSFGQSYSPLHF.

The genes are TRBV11-2 and TRBJ1-4; 7 nucleotides line up with TRBD1. V dropped 5 bases and J dropped 5; count of bases not matched to a gene: 8. CDR3 length equals 15 residues. Germline-derived CDR1 and CDR2 are SGHAT and FQNNGV. The CDR3 DNA reads as TGTGCCAGCAGCATGACAGGGTCTCTGAATGAAAAACTGTTTTTT. Its protein is CASSMTGSLNEKLFF.

The chain employs TRBV21-1 and TRBJ1-2. TRBV21-1 counts as a pseudogene. The CDR3 runs to 13 residues. The CDR3 is CASSRPGSDGYTF. The DNA of the CDR3 is TGTGCCAGCAGCAGACCCGGGTCTGACGGCTACACCTTC.